This T cell receptor beta chain was captured in a study of T cell responses to AZD1222 COVID-19 vaccine. Some clones are missing from TCRdb's copy, which holds only in-frame ones; the method was immunoSEQ multiplex PCR. The data show fewer than 200,000 clones, roughly nine tenths seen once. This clone was seen once. Its target is not known. The CDR3 covers 15 residues. The V segment lost 1 base and the J segment 3 bases; nucleotides outside the gene matches: 5. Germline-derived CDR1 and CDR2 are LGHDT and YNNKEL (reference sequence). Findings and caveats of the study: The peak T cell response came first, and repertoires were sampled only after it. A mostly white British donor set with more females was recruited, and clonal diversity was possibly underestimated.

This clonotype originated in an adult in good health. Sequences were derived from peripheral blood, sampled on day 0 of MenACWY control vaccination. This rearrangement joins TRBV3-1 (or the pseudogene TRBV3-2) to TRBJ1-2; TRBD1 matches 7 bases. The CDR3 is CASSQGTGGYYGYTF. The CDR3 DNA reads TGTGCCAGCAGCCAAGGGACAGGAGGATACTATGGCTACACCTTC.